This TCR beta chain was sequenced for a study of T-cell reconstitution after alpha-beta-depleted transplantation in children (dated by TCRdb to the mid-2010s). Some background on the complete study: The study quantitatively tracked T-cell immune reconstitution after TCRalphabeta/CD19-depleted allogeneic hematopoietic cell transplantation in children using TCR repertoire profiling.

Library method: PCR. Sequenced using an Illumina HiSeq 2500. Molecular barcoding was employed in the preparation of TCR libraries, with unique molecular identifiers being used to normalize TCRbeta repertoire quantification. TCRdb trimmed public reads at Q25 via fastp, called clones via MiXCR and kept in-frame beta chains. Each CDR3 protein gets just one entry, which takes the most common genes and DNA from the rows behind it. Within this sample are roughly 610,000 distinct CDR3 sequences, with roughly a tenth of them counted one time only. Jointly, the top ten make up roughly 4% of the sample. Germline trimming amounts to 4 bases on V and 6 bases on J, with 5 as the count of junction bases outside the gene matches. Reading from cysteine to phenylalanine, the CDR3 counts 15 amino acids. The kept DNA is CDR3 alone, 45 bases in frame from the first base. The germline V gene yields SGHVS for CDR1 and FNYEAQ for CDR2.

A note on this clonotype: The antigen it binds to is not known. The record has no base qualities; no much larger clone is one base away.

The chain links TRBV7-6 with TRBJ2-1; 11 bases in the junction line up with TRBD2. The TCR sequence derives from a human donor who donated a stem cell graft to a child with acute myeloid leukemia. The sequences come from PBMCs from the stem cell graft donor, collected from the stem cell graft. The DNA is TGTGCCAGCAGCTCACTAGCGGGAGTGGGCAATGAGCAGTTCTTC. Translated, this gives CASSSLAGVGNEQFF. The full variable domain, with segments outside the CDR3 supplied by the reference TRBV7-6 and TRBJ2-1 proteins, appears as GAGVSQSPRYKVTKRGQDVALRCDPISGHVSLYWYRQALGQGPEFLTYFNYEAQQDKSGLPNDRFSAERPEGSISTLTIQRTEQRDSAMYRCASSSLAGVGNEQFFGPGTRLTVL.